The source of this T cell receptor beta chain is a study of human T cells and chemical hapten exposure. The library put unique molecular identifiers onto individual cDNA molecules. TCRdb recomputed calls from the RACE reads with MiXCR, one row per CDR3 protein. The sample lists some 330,000 distinct CDR3 sequences, approximately 5% occurring once. In the case of this clonotype: One end of the junction is discordant with germline, which a read error may explain.

Time point meaning: pre-sensitization, week 0. Described treatment: therapeutic diphenylcyclopropenone sensitization with weekly scalp DPC. Germline values: CDR1 MNHEY, CDR2 SVGAGI. This CDR3 has 13 amino acids. This chain joins TRBV6-5 and TRBJ2-5, with a possible D match to TRBD2 (5 bases). The sequencing used whole blood, collected in connection with sensitization to the hapten diphenylcyclopropenone (DPC). This sequence originates from a woman between 18 and 29 years old with alopecia areata. Some clones in this sample may be carry-over from other donors' samples. This CDR3 is CASSYSNGERPNF. As DNA, the CDR3 is TGTGCCAGCAGTTACTCGAACGGGGAGCGACCTAACTTC.